Below are 26 T cell receptor beta chains sequenced from a single sample in a study of T cells in localized non-small cell lung cancer. Method: immunoSEQ multiplex PCR; TCRdb's copy keeps in-frame clones and lacks some. Of fewer than 60,000 clones listed, about 85% were seen once; the top ten hold around 20%. Sequencing was performed on peripheral blood, taken before any cancer treatment. The receptor set was obtained from a female donor over 55 with stage II squamous cell lung carcinoma.

This rearrangement joins TRBV27 to TRBJ2-2, with D tentatively TRBD2 (7 bases). Trimming removed 6 bases at V and 6 bases at J, with 14 bases between. The CDR3 length is 14 residues. Germline V gives CDR1 MNHEY, CDR2 SMNVEV (reference sequence). This CDR3 reads CASRLVGGPGELFF. The CDR3 DNA follows: TGTGCCAGCAGACTCGTGGGGGGGCCCGGGGAGCTGTTTTTT.

The chain links TRBV19 to TRBJ1-1; D is possibly TRBD1 (5 bases). The CDR3 is 14 amino acids. Germline CDR1 LNHDA, CDR2 SQIVND (reference sequence). V lost 7 bases to trimming and J lost 5 bases, with 17 bases between them. CDR3 region: CASIDGAPGTEAFF. CDR3 nucleotides: TGTGCCAGTATTGACGGGGCTCCGGGGACTGAAGCTTTCTTT.

The J gene is TRBJ2-1, the V gene TRBV7-6; D may be TRBD1 (5 bases). Germline V gene sequence: CDR1 SGHVS, CDR2 FNYEAQ. The V end lost 1 base, the J end lost 2 bases, and 15 bases lay between the germline ends. The CDR3 covers 17 residues. The CDR3 loop reads CASSLVGLKGPYNEQFF. CDR3 nucleotide sequence: TGTGCCAGCAGCTTAGTGGGTCTCAAGGGGCCCTACAATGAGCAGTTCTTC.

V gene TRBV6-5 combines with J gene TRBJ1-1; D is unresolved. CDR1 is MNHEY and CDR2 is SVGAGI in the germline V gene. CDR3 length equals 12 residues. V was clipped by 2 bases and J by 8 bases, with 9 bases between them. The CDR3 protein is CASSYSGVEAFF. CDR3 coding DNA: TGTGCCAGCAGTTACAGCGGGGTCGAAGCTTTCTTT.

This clone has a handful of counts. The chain carries TRBV13 and TRBJ2-7; 8 nucleotides agree with TRBD2. With 2 bases clipped from V and 6 bases from J, the junction kept 12 bases outside the gene matches. This CDR3 spans 16 amino acids. The germline V gene has CDR1 PRHDT and CDR2 FYEKMQ (reference sequence). Here the CDR3 reads CASSLRVGGADGEQYF. In DNA, the CDR3 is TGTGCCAGCAGCTTACGGGTCGGGGGGGCCGATGGCGAGCAGTACTTC.

This rearrangement joins TRBV4-2 to TRBJ1-4, with 8 positions matching TRBD1. The germline V gene encodes CDR1 LGHNA and CDR2 YNFKEQ. With 5 bases clipped from V and 3 bases from J, the junction kept 11 bases outside the gene matches. This CDR3 has 17 residues. The CDR3 coding sequence is TGTGCCAGCAGCTACGTCGCAGGGGGCGCGTCTAATGAAAAACTGTTTTTT. Residues: CASSYVAGGASNEKLFF.

The rearrangement joins TRBV28 to TRBJ1-2; D is unresolved. There are 13 residues in the CDR3. V lost 9 bases and J 3 bases, leaving 14 bases between the germline ends. CDR1 is MDHEN, CDR2 SYDVKM, per germline. The CDR3 region is CASRDPADYGYTF. CDR3 bases: TGTGCCAGTCGTGACCCGGCCGACTATGGCTACACCTTC.

CDR3 in amino acids: CASSQSRLNQPQHF. For the CDR3, the DNA is TGTGCCAGCAGCCAATCTCGTCTAAATCAGCCCCAGCATTTT. This chain joins TRBV16 and TRBJ1-5; D is unresolved. V was clipped by 0 bases and J by 4 bases, with 7 bases between them. The CDR3 extends over 14 amino acids. Germline V lookup: CDR1 KGHSY, CDR2 FQNENV.

This chain uses TRBV18 with TRBJ1-6; tentatively, D is TRBD1 (6 bases). The V gene lost 1 base and the J gene lost 7 bases, with 8 bases spanning the gap. The CDR3 is made up of 14 amino acids. Looked up from germline, CDR1 is KGHSH and CDR2 is LQKENI. The CDR3 DNA is TGTGCCAGCTCACCACTACAGGGCAATTCACCCCTCCACTTT. Protein: CASSPLQGNSPLHF.

Comment on this clone: At one boundary the junction diverges from the germline segment, which might be a read error. The genes are TRBV2 and TRBJ1-1, with TRBD1 identical over 7 bases. This CDR3 has 14 residues. Germline V gene lookup returns CDR1 SNHLY and CDR2 FYNNEI. The CDR3 loop is CASGETGIGAEAFF. The DNA for the CDR3 is TGTGCCAGCGGTGAGACAGGGATCGGCGCTGAAGCTTTCTTT.

The sample holds a few counts of this clone. This chain links TRBV6-4 with TRBJ2-7, with 10 nucleotides matching TRBD1. V dropped 2 bases and J dropped 6; count of bases not matched to a gene: 7. Germline V gene data show CDR1 as MRHNA and CDR2 as SNTAGT. The CDR3 runs 15 residues. As DNA, the CDR3 is TGTGCCAGCAGTGACACCGGGACAGGGGTTTCCGAGCAGTACTTC. Protein: CASSDTGTGVSEQYF.

This chain joins TRBV6-5 and TRBJ2-7, with TRBD1 matching over 8 bases. The J segment lost 2 bases and the V segment lost 5 bases, leaving 8 bases of the junction unmatched. The CDR3 sequence is 15 residues long. Germline-derived CDR1 and CDR2 are MNHEY and SVGAGI. CDR3 residues: CASSPLDRVAYEQYF. Written as DNA, the CDR3 is TGTGCCAGCAGTCCTTTGGACAGGGTCGCCTACGAGCAGTACTTC.

The chain joins TRBV29-1 to TRBJ2-7; no clear D gene. From germline, CDR1 is SQVTM and CDR2 ANQGSEA. The CDR3 contains 11 residues. The V end was cut by 4 bases, the J end by 5 bases, with 9 bases between. The CDR3 loop reads CSVVSFDEQYF. CDR3 DNA sequence: TGCAGCGTTGTAAGCTTCGACGAGCAGTACTTC.

This sequence joins TRBV5-5 and TRBJ2-5; tentative D call: TRBD1 (6 bases). This CDR3 spans 14 amino acids. The V gene lost 1 base and the J gene lost 5 bases, with 12 bases spanning the gap. CDR1 and CDR2 from the germline V gene are SGHKS and YYEKEE (reference sequence). The CDR3 coding sequence is TGTGCCAGCAGCTTGAGGGGGAATCGTGAGACCCAGTACTTC. This codes for CASSLRGNRETQYF.

The CDR3 coding sequence is TGTGCCAGCAGCGTCACTAGCGGGCTAGGCATCTCCTACAATGAGCAGTTCTTC. It yields the protein CASSVTSGLGISYNEQFF. The chain combines TRBV9 with TRBJ2-1, with TRBD2 matching over 9 bases. The V gene end was trimmed by 2 bases and the J gene end by 0 bases; junction bases not matched to a gene: 9. This CDR3 is 18 amino acids long. Germline CDR1 is SGDLS and CDR2 is YYNGEE.

This clone was recorded once. The chain uses TRBV5-4 and TRBJ2-1; the D gene is possibly TRBD2 (5 bases). The CDR3 is 12 residues long. Germline V gives CDR1 SGHNT, CDR2 YYREEE (reference sequence). Trimming removed 4 bases from V and 12 bases from J, with 14 bases in between. In nucleotides, the CDR3 is TGTGCCAGCAGCAAGGAGGACTGGCTGCAGTTCTTC. It encodes CASSKEDWLQFF.

The rearrangement uses TRBV14 and TRBJ2-2; 7 positions match TRBD1. The CDR3 sequence is 17 residues long. Losses at the gene ends were 0 bases for V and 5 bases for J; bases not matched to a gene: 9. Germline V lookup: CDR1 SGHDN, CDR2 FVKESK. The CDR3 spells CASSQDIGTERTGELFF. For the CDR3, the DNA is TGTGCCAGCAGCCAAGATATCGGGACAGAGAGAACCGGGGAGCTGTTTTTT.

This clone has only one observation. Other DNA sequences of this sample code for an identical CDR3. The chain carries TRBV5-1 and TRBJ2-7; 8 bases align to TRBD2. The V segment lost 2 bases and the J segment 6 bases; nucleotides outside the gene matches: 10. Germline assignment: CDR1 SGHRS and CDR2 YFSETQ. This CDR3 comprises 15 residues. The CDR3 region has the DNA TGCGCCAGCAGCTTCTTAGGCGGGGGGAGGTTCGAGCAGTACTTC. Translation gives CASSFLGGGRFEQYF.

CDR3 bases: TGTGCCAGCAGCTCAGGGGGTGGTTCACCCCTCCACTTT. As protein: CASSSGGGSPLHF. The chain combines TRBV5-4 with TRBJ1-6; TRBD1 matches 7 bases. Germline CDR1 and CDR2: SGHNT and YYREEE (reference sequence). Trimming cost V 3 bases and J 9 bases; bases outside gene matches: 3. The CDR3 is made up of 13 amino acids. The full variable domain, rest sourced from reference TRBV5-4 and TRBJ1-6, is ETGVTQSPTHLIKTRGQQVTLRCSSQSGHNTVSWYQQALGQGPQFIFQYYREEENGRGNFPPRFSGLQFPNYSSELNVNALELDDSALYLCASSSGGGSPLHFGNGTRLTVT.

This chain's CDR3 is CASSRGTGGYNEQFF. CDR3 DNA sequence: TGTGCCAGCAGCCGAGGGACAGGGGGGTACAATGAGCAGTTCTTC. The chain joins TRBV7-3 to TRBJ2-1, with TRBD1 matching 11 bases. V was clipped by 5 bases and J by 4 bases; unmatched bases: 4. The germline gives CDR1 SGHTA, CDR2 FQGTGA. The CDR3 covers 15 residues. Full variable domain (rest looked up from reference TRBV7-3 and TRBJ2-1): GAGVSQTPSNKVTEKGKYVELRCDPISGHTALYWYRQSLGQGPEFLIYFQGTGAADDSGLPNDRFFAVRPEGSVSTLKIQRTERGDSAVYLCASSRGTGGYNEQFFGPGTRLTVL.

The V and J genes are TRBV6-5 and TRBJ1-1, with D possibly being TRBD1 (5 bases). This CDR3 is 14 amino acids long. Between the trimmed V and J ends, which lost 2 bases and 1 base, there was a span of 8 bases. Germline V CDR1 and CDR2: MNHEY, SVGAGI. This CDR3 reads CASSYDRKNTEAFF. The CDR3 DNA is TGTGCCAGCAGTTACGACAGAAAGAACACTGAAGCTTTCTTT.

This clone was counted a single time. The chain couples TRBV7-8 to TRBJ2-6; no firm D call. Between the trimmed V and J ends, which lost 2 bases and 0 bases, there was a span of 11 bases. Germline V gene sequence: CDR1 SGHVS, CDR2 FQNEAQ. The CDR3 runs to 17 residues. The CDR3 here is CASSLSFRSSGANVLTF. CDR3 DNA: TGTGCCAGCAGCTTAAGTTTTAGGAGCTCTGGGGCCAACGTCCTGACTTTC.

The V and J genes are TRBV7-3 and TRBJ2-1, with 7 bases matching TRBD2. The junction had 6 bases not matched to a gene; V was cut back by 1 base and J by 0 bases. Germline V CDR1 and CDR2: SGHTA, FQGTGA. The length of the CDR3 is 17 residues. CDR3 sequence reads: CASSLIGGGGSYNEQFF. The CDR3 DNA follows: TGTGCCAGCAGCTTAATAGGTGGCGGGGGCTCCTACAATGAGCAGTTCTTC.

The J gene is TRBJ2-1, the V gene TRBV5-4; D is unresolved. This CDR3 contains 15 residues. The germline CDR1 and CDR2 sequences are SGHNT and YYREEE (reference sequence). Trimming stripped 0 bases from V and 4 bases from J, with 11 bases between. The CDR3 protein is CASSLGLSLYNEQFF. The CDR3 DNA is TGTGCCAGCAGCTTGGGACTGAGCCTGTACAATGAGCAGTTCTTC.

The gene calls are TRBV10-3 and TRBJ1-4; 7 bases agree with TRBD1. Germline V gene data show CDR1 as ENHRY and CDR2 as SYGVKD. The CDR3 has 21 amino acids. The V and J ends lost 7 bases and 0 bases, in that order; junction bases with no gene match: 23. CDR3 sequence: CAIIPGRTGVSFLATNEKLFF. The CDR3 DNA follows: TGTGCCATCATCCCCGGGAGGACAGGTGTCTCCTTTCTCGCAACTAATGAAAAACTGTTTTTT.

J is TRBJ1-4 and V is TRBV2; D remains unclear. V lost 5 bases and J 6 bases, leaving 13 bases between the germline ends. The CDR3 length is 14 residues. The germline V gene has CDR1 SNHLY and CDR2 FYNNEI. DNA for the CDR3: TGTGCCAGCAGTTCCGCCCCAGGTGATGAAAAACTGTTTTTT. Its protein product is CASSSAPGDEKLFF.